This T cell receptor beta chain is from a study of identical twins. This clonotype appeared a few times. TCRdb re-derived calls from the 5' RACE reads in MiXCR, one entry per CDR3 protein. In the table there are 400,000 to 650,000 distinct CDR3 sequences, 22% of which are singletons. Germline loops: CDR1 MNHEY, CDR2 SVGEGT. This CDR3 spans 13 amino acids. Trimming took 6 bases from V and 6 from J, leaving 14 bases between them. These data also formed part of another study, on T cells expressing NK-cell markers.

The source of this sequence is a young woman in good health. This chain connects TRBV6-2 or TRBV6-3 to TRBJ1-2; D not certain. The sequencing sample was made of CD4+ T cells sorted from blood. The CDR3 loop reads CASSPGPLHGYTF. CDR3 nucleotides: TGTGCCAGCAGCCCCGGACCGCTCCATGGCTACACCTTC.